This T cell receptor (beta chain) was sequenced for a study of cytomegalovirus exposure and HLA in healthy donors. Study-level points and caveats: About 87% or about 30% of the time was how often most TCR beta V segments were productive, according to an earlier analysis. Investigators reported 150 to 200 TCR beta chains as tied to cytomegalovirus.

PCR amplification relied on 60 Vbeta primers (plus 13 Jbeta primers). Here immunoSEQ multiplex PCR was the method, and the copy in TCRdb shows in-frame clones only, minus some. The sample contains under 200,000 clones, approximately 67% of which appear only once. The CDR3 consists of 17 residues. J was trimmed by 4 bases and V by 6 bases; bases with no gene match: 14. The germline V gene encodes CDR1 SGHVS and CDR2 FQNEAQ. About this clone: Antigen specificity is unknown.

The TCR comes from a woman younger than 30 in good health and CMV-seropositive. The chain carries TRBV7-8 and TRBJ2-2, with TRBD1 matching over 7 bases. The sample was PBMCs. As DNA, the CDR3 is TGTGCCAGCAGACGGATCTCGGGACAGATGAGCACCGGGGAGCTGTTTTTT. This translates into CASRRISGQMSTGELFF.